The sequence of this T cell receptor beta chain was determined in a study of T cell changes during pregnancy in multiple sclerosis. In its sample, this clone was seen a few times. TCRdb's table, derived via immunoSEQ multiplex PCR, lists solely in-frame clones and lacks some. Seen here are 60,000 to 85,000 clones, 92% observed once, and the top ten hold roughly 3.6%. The ends lost 9 bases at V and 10 bases at J; junction bases unmatched: 11. This CDR3 spans 14 amino acids. CDR1 is MNHEY, CDR2 SMNVEV, per germline (reference sequence). The chain uses TRBV27 and TRBJ1-6, with 8 bases identical to TRBD1. This specimen was peripheral blood, taken after pregnancy. This sequence originates from a female donor in good health, enrolled as a control in a pregnancy study. The CDR3 spells CASTHQGARSPLHF. CDR3 sequence (DNA): TGTGCCAGTACCCACCAGGGGGCCCGATCACCCCTCCACTTT.